This TCR beta chain derives from a study of cytomegalovirus exposure and HLA in healthy donors. Trimming cost V 2 bases and J 4 bases; bases outside gene matches: 8. This CDR3 has 15 amino acids. From germline, CDR1 is SQVTM and CDR2 ANQGSEA. The PCR used 60 Vbeta and 13 Jbeta primers. The table came from immunoSEQ multiplex PCR; TCRdb's copy has only in-frame clones and leaves some out. Here the sample spans about 180,000 clones, 77% being singletons. The receptor comes from a man between 18 and 29 years old in good health and CMV-seronegative. Sequencing used PBMCs. The gene calls are TRBV29-1 and TRBJ1-2, with TRBD1 identical over 9 bases. The CDR3 region has the DNA TGCAGCGTTGAAACCCGGGACAGGGATTCCTATGGCTACACCTTC. This codes for CSVETRDRDSYGYTF.